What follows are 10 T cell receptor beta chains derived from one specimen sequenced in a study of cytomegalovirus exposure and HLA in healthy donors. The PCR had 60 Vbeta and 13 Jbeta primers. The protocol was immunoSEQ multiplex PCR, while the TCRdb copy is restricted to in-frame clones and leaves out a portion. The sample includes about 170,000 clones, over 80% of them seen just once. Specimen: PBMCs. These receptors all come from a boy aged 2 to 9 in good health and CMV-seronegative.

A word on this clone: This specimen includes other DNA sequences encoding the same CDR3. The CDR3 sequence is CASSLQGYTEAFF. Here the CDR3 DNA reads TGTGCCAGCAGCCTACAGGGCTACACTGAAGCTTTCTTT. This chain links TRBV7-2 with TRBJ1-1, with D possibly being TRBD1 (6 bases). This CDR3 region has 13 residues. The V gene's germline CDR1 is SGHTA and CDR2 FQGNSA. V was clipped by 5 bases and J by 3 bases, with 10 bases between them.

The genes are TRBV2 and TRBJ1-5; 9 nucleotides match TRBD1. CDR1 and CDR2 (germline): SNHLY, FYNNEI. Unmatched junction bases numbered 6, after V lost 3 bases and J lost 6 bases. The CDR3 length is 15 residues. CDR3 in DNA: TGTGCCAGCAGTGACTTGGGACAGGGTAGTCAGCCCCAGCATTTT. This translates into CASSDLGQGSQPQHF.

The CDR3 protein is CASSSTRQGVDEKLFF. The CDR3, as DNA: TGTGCCAGCAGCTCCACCCGACAGGGTGTCGATGAAAAACTGTTTTTT. The chain uses TRBV7-9 and TRBJ1-4; 7 nucleotides agree with TRBD1. Trimming removed 4 bases from V and 6 bases from J; junction bases left unmatched: 11. The germline V gene has CDR1 SEHNR and CDR2 FQNEAQ (reference sequence). The CDR3 is made up of 16 amino acids.

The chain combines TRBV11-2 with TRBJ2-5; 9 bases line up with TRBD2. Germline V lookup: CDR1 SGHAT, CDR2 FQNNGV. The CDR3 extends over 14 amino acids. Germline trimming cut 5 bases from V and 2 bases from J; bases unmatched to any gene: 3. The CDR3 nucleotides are TGTGCCAGCAGCGACCTAGCGGGACAAGAGACCCAGTACTTC. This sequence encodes CASSDLAGQETQYF.

CDR3 loop: CASGRHPYQHF. CDR3 nucleotide sequence: TGTGCCAGCGGAAGACACCCGTACCAGCATTTT. The chain recombines TRBV28 with TRBJ1-5; D gene ambiguous. The CDR3 has 11 residues. Germline V lookup: CDR1 MDHEN, CDR2 SYDVKM. V shed 8 bases and J shed 12 bases, with 14 bases lying between them.

This CDR3 reads CASSFGQSGVPTEAFF. The CDR3 DNA follows: TGCGCCAGCAGCTTTGGGCAGTCAGGGGTTCCCACTGAAGCTTTCTTT. The chain uses TRBV5-1 and TRBJ1-1; TRBD1 is a possible D gene (6 bases). Germline V CDR1 and CDR2: SGHRS, YFSETQ. This CDR3 has 16 amino acids. V gave up 2 bases and J gave up 4 bases, with 18 bases separating them.

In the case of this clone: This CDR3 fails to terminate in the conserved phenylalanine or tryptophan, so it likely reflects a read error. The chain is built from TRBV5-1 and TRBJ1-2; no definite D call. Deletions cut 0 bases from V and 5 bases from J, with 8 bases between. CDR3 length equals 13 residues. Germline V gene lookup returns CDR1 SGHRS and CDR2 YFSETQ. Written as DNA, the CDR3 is TGCGCCAGCAGCTTGGCCAGCGAGTATGGCTACACCCTC. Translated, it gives CASSLASEYGYTL.

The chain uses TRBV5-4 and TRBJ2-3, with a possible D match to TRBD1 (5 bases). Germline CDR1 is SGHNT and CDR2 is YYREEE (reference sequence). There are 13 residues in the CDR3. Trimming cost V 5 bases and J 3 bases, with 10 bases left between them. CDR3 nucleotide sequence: TGTGCCAGCAGGCCGACAGTAACAGATACGCAGTATTTT. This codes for CASRPTVTDTQYF.

The CDR3 DNA reads as TGTGCCAGCTCCCTAAAGCACGCGGATGGCTACACCTTC. Encoded protein: CASSLKHADGYTF. The rearrangement links TRBV18 to TRBJ1-2, with unresolved D. Deletions cut 6 bases from V and 6 bases from J, with 14 bases between. This CDR3 is 13 amino acids long. Germline lookup yields CDR1 KGHSH and CDR2 LQKENI.

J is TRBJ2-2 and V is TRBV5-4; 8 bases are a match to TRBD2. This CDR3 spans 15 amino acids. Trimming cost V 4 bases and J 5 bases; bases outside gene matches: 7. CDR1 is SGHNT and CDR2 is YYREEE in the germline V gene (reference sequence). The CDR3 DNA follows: TGTGCCAGCAGCATAGCGGGGAGGGGGACCGGGGAGCTGTTTTTT. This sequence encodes CASSIAGRGTGELFF.